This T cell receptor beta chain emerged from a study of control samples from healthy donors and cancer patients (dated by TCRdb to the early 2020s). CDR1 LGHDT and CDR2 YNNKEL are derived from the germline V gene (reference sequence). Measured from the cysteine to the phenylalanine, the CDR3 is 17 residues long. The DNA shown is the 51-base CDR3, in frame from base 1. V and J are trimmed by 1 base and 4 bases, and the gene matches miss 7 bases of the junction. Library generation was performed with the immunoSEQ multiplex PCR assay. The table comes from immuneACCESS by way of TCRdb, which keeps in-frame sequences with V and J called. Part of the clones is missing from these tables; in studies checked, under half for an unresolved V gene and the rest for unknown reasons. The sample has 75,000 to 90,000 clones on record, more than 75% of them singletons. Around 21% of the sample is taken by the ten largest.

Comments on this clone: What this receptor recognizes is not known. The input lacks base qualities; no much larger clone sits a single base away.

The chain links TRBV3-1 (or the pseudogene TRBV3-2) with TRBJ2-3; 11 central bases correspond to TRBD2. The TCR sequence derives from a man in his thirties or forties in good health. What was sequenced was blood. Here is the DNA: TGTGCCAGCAGCCAAGGTTCTAGCGGGGGGTACGCAGATACGCAGTATTTT. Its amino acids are CASSQGSSGGYADTQYF.